This is a list of T cell receptor beta chains from one sample in a study of shared clonotypes between healthy human individuals. The repertoire was sequenced with immunoSEQ multiplex PCR; TCRdb's copy has only in-frame clones and lacks some. The table shows approximately 1.5 million clones, with 98% occurring only once. Sample: naive CD4+ T cells sorted from blood. The receptors shown here come from a man under 40 in good health. CDR3s include the opening cysteine and the closing phenylalanine or tryptophan. D genes are given only for firm matches. Clone size is not always given. Where it is, it says once, few, many or a class for expanded clones.

d_call: TRBD2; j_call: TRBJ2-2; clone_size: NA; v_call: TRBV18; cdr3_nt: TGTGCCAGCTCACCGAGCGGGAGCACCGGGGAGCTGTTTTTT; cdr3_aa: CASSPSGSTGELFF
d_call: NA; j_call: TRBJ2-7; clone_size: NA; v_call: TRBV5-1; cdr3_nt: TGCGCCAGCAGGTCCACCGTGGAGCAGTACTTC; cdr3_aa: CASRSTVEQYF
d_call: TRBD2; j_call: TRBJ2-7; clone_size: NA; v_call: TRBV9; cdr3_nt: TGTGCCAGCAGCGTAGCCCCGGCTAGCGGGTCGCCCTACGAGCAGTACTTC; cdr3_aa: CASSVAPASGSPYEQYF
d_call: TRBD1; j_call: TRBJ2-5; clone_size: NA; v_call: TRBV15; cdr3_nt: TGTGCCACCAGCAGCGGGACAGCAAAGTACCAAGAGACCCAGTACTTC; cdr3_aa: CATSSGTAKYQETQYF
d_call: NA; j_call: TRBJ2-3; clone_size: once; v_call: TRBV5-1; cdr3_nt: TGCGCCAGCAGCTGGGGTATAGGTGTAGATACGCAGTATTTT; cdr3_aa: CASSWGIGVDTQYF
d_call: NA; j_call: TRBJ2-4; clone_size: NA; v_call: TRBV9; cdr3_nt: TGTGCCAGCAGCGTAGGGGGCAGGGTAGAAGACATTCAGTACTTC; cdr3_aa: CASSVGGRVEDIQYF
d_call: NA; j_call: TRBJ1-2; clone_size: few; v_call: TRBV5-1; cdr3_nt: TGCGCCAGCAGCTCTCAGGGCACTAACTATGGCTACACCTTC; cdr3_aa: CASSSQGTNYGYTF
d_call: NA; j_call: TRBJ2-1; clone_size: NA; v_call: TRBV7-2; cdr3_nt: TGTGCCAGCAGTCCGGGCTCGGGGCAGTTCTTC; cdr3_aa: CASSPGSGQFF
d_call: TRBD2; j_call: TRBJ2-2; clone_size: once; v_call: TRBV27; cdr3_nt: TGTGCCAGCAGTTTCCACCTGGGAGCGGGAGGGCCTTACACCGGGGAGCTGTTTTTT; cdr3_aa: CASSFHLGAGGPYTGELFF
d_call: NA; j_call: TRBJ2-7; clone_size: NA; v_call: TRBV5-6; cdr3_nt: TGTGCCAGCAGCTCCACACGGACTCTTCGGGAGCAGTACTTC; cdr3_aa: CASSSTRTLREQYF
d_call: NA; j_call: TRBJ2-7; clone_size: NA; v_call: TRBV5-4; cdr3_nt: TGTGCCAGCAGCTTCCCAGGGAGGCACGAGCAGTACTTC; cdr3_aa: CASSFPGRHEQYF
d_call: NA; j_call: TRBJ2-1; clone_size: NA; v_call: TRBV7-2; cdr3_nt: TGTGCCAGCAGCTTAGGAAATTACAATGAGCAGTTCTTC; cdr3_aa: CASSLGNYNEQFF
d_call: NA; j_call: TRBJ2-2; clone_size: NA; v_call: TRBV6-6; cdr3_nt: TGTGCCAGCAGTTACCCGGGGCAGGACGGGGAGCTGTTTTTT; cdr3_aa: CASSYPGQDGELFF
d_call: NA; j_call: TRBJ2-7; clone_size: NA; v_call: TRBV6-5; cdr3_nt: TGTGCCAGCAGTTACCCGACCCGGGCCGGGCCCCGGGAGCAGTACTTC; cdr3_aa: CASSYPTRAGPREQYF
d_call: NA; j_call: TRBJ2-7; clone_size: NA; v_call: TRBV20-1; cdr3_nt: TGCAGGGGGGCAGGTGGGTCCGAGCAGTACTTC; cdr3_aa: CRGAGGSEQYF
d_call: NA; j_call: TRBJ2-7; clone_size: NA; v_call: TRBV25-1; cdr3_nt: TGTGCCAGCAGTGAAGATTTCGAGCAGTACTTC; cdr3_aa: CASSEDFEQYF
d_call: TRBD2; j_call: TRBJ2-1; clone_size: NA; v_call: TRBV6-5; cdr3_nt: TGTGCCAGCAGGCCACTAGCGGTAATAGAGCAGTTCTTC; cdr3_aa: CASRPLAVIEQFF
d_call: NA; j_call: TRBJ1-2; clone_size: NA; v_call: TRBV7-2; cdr3_nt: TGTGCCAGCAGTTCTAATCCGAACCTATTCGGGGGCTACACCTTC; cdr3_aa: CASSSNPNLFGGYTF
d_call: TRBD1; j_call: TRBJ1-1; clone_size: NA; v_call: TRBV6-1; cdr3_nt: TGTGCCAGCATGCGGACAGGAGACATGAACACTGAAGCTTTCTTT; cdr3_aa: CASMRTGDMNTEAFF
d_call: TRBD2; j_call: TRBJ2-2; clone_size: NA; v_call: TRBV11-3; cdr3_nt: TGTGCCAGCAGCTTATCACTAGCGGGCGCAAACACCGGGGAGCTGTTTTTT; cdr3_aa: CASSLSLAGANTGELFF
d_call: TRBD2; j_call: TRBJ2-7; clone_size: NA; v_call: TRBV4-1; cdr3_nt: TGCGCCAGCAGCCGACTAGCGGGGCCTCTCTACGAGCAGTACTTC; cdr3_aa: CASSRLAGPLYEQYF
d_call: NA; j_call: TRBJ2-5; clone_size: NA; v_call: TRBV14; cdr3_nt: TGTGCCAGCAGCTTGCAGACAGTGCCGTCTGAGACCCAGTACTTC; cdr3_aa: CASSLQTVPSETQYF